This TCR beta chain stems from a study of blood T cells in healthy people across ages. The study, taken as a whole, reports: As age increased, TCR beta diversity per million T cells fell in a roughly linear fashion. There was a strong correlation between TCR beta diversity and naive T cell percentage.

The sample holds one count of this clonotype. No antigen is known for it. The authors ran a second PCR of 7 to 11 cycles using a sample-barcoded 5' primer and a J-beta primer mix. Each of the samples gave a minimum of 2.5 million paired-end reads that contained CDR3. TCRdb itself ran the 5' RACE reads through MiXCR, one entry per CDR3 protein. The sample comprises about 800,000 distinct CDR3 sequences, 58% of which are singletons, and 20% to 25% rests with the top ten. This CDR3 region has 14 residues. Germline CDR1 SGHRS, CDR2 YFSETQ. V lost 3 bases, J lost 2 bases, and 10 bases lay in between. The rearrangement joins TRBV5-1 to TRBJ2-3, with a weak D call TRBD2 (5 bases). Sequenced material: blood. The TCR was taken from a man aged 30 to 39 in good health. The CDR3 region is CASSSPGYTDTQYF. The CDR3 DNA sequence: TGCGCCAGCAGCTCCCCGGGGTACACAGATACGCAGTATTTT.